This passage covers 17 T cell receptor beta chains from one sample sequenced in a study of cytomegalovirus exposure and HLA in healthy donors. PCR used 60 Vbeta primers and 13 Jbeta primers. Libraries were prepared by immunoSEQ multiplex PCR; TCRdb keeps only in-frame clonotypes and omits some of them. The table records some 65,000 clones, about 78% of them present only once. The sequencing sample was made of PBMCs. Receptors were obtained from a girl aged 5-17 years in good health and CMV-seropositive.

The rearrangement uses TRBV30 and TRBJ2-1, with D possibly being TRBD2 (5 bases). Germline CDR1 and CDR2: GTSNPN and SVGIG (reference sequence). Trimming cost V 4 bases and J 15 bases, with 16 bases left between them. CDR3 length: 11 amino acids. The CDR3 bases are TGTGCCTGGACGGAGGCCACTATCCCGTTCTTC. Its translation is CAWTEATIPFF.

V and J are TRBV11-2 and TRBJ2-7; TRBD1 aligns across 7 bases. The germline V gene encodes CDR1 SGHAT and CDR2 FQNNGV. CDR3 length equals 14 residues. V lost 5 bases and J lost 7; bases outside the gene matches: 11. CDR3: CASSQIRGWREQYF. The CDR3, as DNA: TGTGCCAGCAGCCAAATCAGGGGGTGGAGGGAGCAGTACTTC.

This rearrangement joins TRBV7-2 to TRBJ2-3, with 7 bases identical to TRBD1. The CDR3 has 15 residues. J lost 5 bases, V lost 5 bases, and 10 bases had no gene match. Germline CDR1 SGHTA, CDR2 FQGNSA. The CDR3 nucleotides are TGTGCCAGCAGCAGACGGGACAGCAAAGGAGATACGCAGTATTTT. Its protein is CASSRRDSKGDTQYF.

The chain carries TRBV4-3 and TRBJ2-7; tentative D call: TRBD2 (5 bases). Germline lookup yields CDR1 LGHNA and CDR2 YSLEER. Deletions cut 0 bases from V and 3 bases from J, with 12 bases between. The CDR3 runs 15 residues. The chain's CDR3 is CASSQEETTSYEQYF. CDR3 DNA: TGCGCCAGCAGCCAAGAAGAGACTACCAGCTACGAGCAGTACTTC.

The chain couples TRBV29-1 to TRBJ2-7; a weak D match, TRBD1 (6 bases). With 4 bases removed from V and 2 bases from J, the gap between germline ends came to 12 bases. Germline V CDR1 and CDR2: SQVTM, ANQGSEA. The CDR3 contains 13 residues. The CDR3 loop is CSVGTDYTYEQYF. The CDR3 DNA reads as TGCAGCGTTGGGACAGATTATACCTACGAGCAGTACTTC.

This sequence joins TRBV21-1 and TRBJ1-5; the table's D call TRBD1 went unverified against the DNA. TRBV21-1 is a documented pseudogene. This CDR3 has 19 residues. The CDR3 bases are TGTGCCAGCAGCAAAGATTGGGAGGACAGGGGACCCTCAAATCAGCCCCAGCATTTT. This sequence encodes CASSKDWEDRGPSNQPQHF.

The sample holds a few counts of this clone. This CDR3 is CASSSTSGPSYEQYF. CDR3 sequence (DNA): TGTGCCAGCAGCTCCACTAGCGGGCCGTCCTACGAGCAGTACTTC. The genes are TRBV5-4 and TRBJ2-7, with 9 bases identical to TRBD2. V shed 3 bases, J shed 1 base, and the junction held 5 bases outside the gene matches. Germline loops: CDR1 SGHNT, CDR2 YYREEE (reference sequence). There are 15 residues in the CDR3.

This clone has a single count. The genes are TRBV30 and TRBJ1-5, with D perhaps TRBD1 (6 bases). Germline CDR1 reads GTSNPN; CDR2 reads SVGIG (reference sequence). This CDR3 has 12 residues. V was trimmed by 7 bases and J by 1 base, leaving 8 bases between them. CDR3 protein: CASGQSNQPQHF. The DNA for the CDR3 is TGTGCCTCCGGACAGAGCAATCAGCCCCAGCATTTT.

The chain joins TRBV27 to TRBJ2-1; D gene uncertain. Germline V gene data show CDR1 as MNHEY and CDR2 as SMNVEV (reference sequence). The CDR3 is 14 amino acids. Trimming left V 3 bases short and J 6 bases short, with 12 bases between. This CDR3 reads CASSFSLVSNEQFF. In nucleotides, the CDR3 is TGTGCCAGCAGTTTTAGTCTAGTCAGCAATGAGCAGTTCTTC.

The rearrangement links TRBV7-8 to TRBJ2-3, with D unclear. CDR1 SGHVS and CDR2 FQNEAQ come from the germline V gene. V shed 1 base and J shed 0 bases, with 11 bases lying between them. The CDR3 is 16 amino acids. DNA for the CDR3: TGTGCCAGCAGCTTAGTAGTGCCGCTTAGCACAGATACGCAGTATTTT. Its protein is CASSLVVPLSTDTQYF.

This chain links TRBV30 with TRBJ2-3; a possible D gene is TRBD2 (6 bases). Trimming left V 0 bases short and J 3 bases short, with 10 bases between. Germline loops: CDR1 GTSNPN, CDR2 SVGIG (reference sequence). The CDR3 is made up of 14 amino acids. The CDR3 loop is CAWSVRGWTDTQYF. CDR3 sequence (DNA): TGTGCCTGGAGTGTACGGGGGTGGACAGATACGCAGTATTTT. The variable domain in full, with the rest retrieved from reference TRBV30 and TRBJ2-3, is SQTIHQWPATLVQPVGSPLSLECTVEGTSNPNLYWYRQAAGRGLQLLFYSVGIGQISSEVPQNLSASRPQDRQFILSSKKLLLSDSGFYLCAWSVRGWTDTQYFGPGTRLTVL.

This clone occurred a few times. CDR3 residues: CASSENRAGNTIYF. CDR3 sequence (DNA): TGTGCCAGCAGTGAAAACCGGGCTGGAAACACCATATATTTT. V and J are TRBV2 and TRBJ1-3; no reliable D call. Trimming shortened V by 2 bases and J by 2 bases, and 7 bases separated the two germline ends. This CDR3 comprises 14 residues. From germline, CDR1 is SNHLY and CDR2 FYNNEI.

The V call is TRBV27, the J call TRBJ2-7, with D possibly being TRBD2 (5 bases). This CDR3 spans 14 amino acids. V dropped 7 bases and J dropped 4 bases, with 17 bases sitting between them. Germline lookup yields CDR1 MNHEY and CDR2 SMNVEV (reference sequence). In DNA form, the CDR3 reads TGTGCCAGCAAACCTGAGGGTGGTAGGTACGAGCAGTACTTC. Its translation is CASKPEGGRYEQYF.

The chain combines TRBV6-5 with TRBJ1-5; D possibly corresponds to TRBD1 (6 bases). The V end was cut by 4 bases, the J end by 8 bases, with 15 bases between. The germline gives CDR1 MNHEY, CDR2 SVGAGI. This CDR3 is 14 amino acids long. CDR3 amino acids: CASSWSGAREPQHF. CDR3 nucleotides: TGTGCCAGCAGTTGGTCAGGGGCTCGGGAGCCCCAGCATTTT.

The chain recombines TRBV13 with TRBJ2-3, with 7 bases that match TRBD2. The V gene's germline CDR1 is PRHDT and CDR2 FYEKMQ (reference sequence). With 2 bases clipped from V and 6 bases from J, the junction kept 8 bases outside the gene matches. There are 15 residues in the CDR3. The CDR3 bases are TGTGCCAGCAGCTTAATGGCGGGAGAAAGGGATACGCAGTATTTT. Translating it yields CASSLMAGERDTQYF.

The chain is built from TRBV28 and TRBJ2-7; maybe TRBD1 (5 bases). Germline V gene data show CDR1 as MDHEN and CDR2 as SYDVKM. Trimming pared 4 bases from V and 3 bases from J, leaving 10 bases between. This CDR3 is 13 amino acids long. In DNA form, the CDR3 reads TGTGCCAGCAGTTCCGGACACGTCTACGAGCAGTACTTC. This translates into CASSSGHVYEQYF.

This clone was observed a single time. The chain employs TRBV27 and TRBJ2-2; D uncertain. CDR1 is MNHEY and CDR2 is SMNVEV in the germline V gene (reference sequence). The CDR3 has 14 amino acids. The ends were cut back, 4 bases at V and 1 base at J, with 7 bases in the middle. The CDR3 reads CASSSRMNTGELFF. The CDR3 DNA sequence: TGTGCCAGCAGTTCTAGAATGAACACCGGGGAGCTGTTTTTT.